This T cell receptor (beta chain) derives from a study of control samples from healthy donors and cancer patients. Profiled with immunoSEQ multiplex PCR; TCRdb holds only in-frame clones, not every one. The sample has 170,000 or so clones; roughly 92% are singletons. Germline assignment: CDR1 KGHSH and CDR2 LQKENI. This CDR3 is 13 amino acids long. V was trimmed by 3 bases and J by 5 bases, leaving 10 bases between them. The source of this sequence is a man younger than 40 in good health. The V call is TRBV18, the J call TRBJ2-5; the D gene could be TRBD1 or TRBD2 (5 bases each). Sequenced input: blood. The CDR3 DNA reads TGTGCCAGCTCACCTTCCGAGGGGGAGACCCAGTACTTC. This encodes CASSPSEGETQYF.